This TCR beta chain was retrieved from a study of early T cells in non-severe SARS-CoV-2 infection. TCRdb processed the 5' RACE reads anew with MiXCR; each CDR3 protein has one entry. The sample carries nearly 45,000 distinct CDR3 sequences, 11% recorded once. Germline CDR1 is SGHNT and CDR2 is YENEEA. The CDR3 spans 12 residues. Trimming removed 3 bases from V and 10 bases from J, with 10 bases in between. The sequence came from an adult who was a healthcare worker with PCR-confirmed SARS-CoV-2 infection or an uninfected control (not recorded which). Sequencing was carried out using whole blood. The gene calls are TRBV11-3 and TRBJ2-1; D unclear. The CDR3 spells CASSFLGREQFF. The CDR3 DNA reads TGTGCCAGCAGCTTTCTGGGCAGGGAGCAGTTCTTC.